The clone carrying this T cell receptor beta chain was recorded a few times. Profiled with immunoSEQ multiplex PCR; TCRdb holds only in-frame clones, not every one. The sample yields more than 30,000 clones, 87% seen once. This specimen belongs to a study of multiple sclerosis patients with progressive multifocal leukoencephalopathy. Sample time point: time of PML onset. Every listed patient previously received interferon beta; all PML patients were women. Germline V gene data show CDR1 as MRHNA and CDR2 as SNTAGT. This CDR3 contains 14 residues. V shed 5 bases and J shed 9 bases, with 17 bases lying between them.

The receptor comes from a woman aged 40 to 50 with progressive multifocal leukoencephalopathy. Sequencing was performed on PBMCs, taken from a patient treated with natalizumab. The chain combines TRBV6-4 with TRBJ2-1, with D possibly TRBD2 on 7 matching bases. CDR3 residues: CASSPTGGAGEQFF. CDR3 nucleotides: TGTGCCAGCAGTCCCACTGGGGGGGCAGGTGAGCAGTTCTTC.